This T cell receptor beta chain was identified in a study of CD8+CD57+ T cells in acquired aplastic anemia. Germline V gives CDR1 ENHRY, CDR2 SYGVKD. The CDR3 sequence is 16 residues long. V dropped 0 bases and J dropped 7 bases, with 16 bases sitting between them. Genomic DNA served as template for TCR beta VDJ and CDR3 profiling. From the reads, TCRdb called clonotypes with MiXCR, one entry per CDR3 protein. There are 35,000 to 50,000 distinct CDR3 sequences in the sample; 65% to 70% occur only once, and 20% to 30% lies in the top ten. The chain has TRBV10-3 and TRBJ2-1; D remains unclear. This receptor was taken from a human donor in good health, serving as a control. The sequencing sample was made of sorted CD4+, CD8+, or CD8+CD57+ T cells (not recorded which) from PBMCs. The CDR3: CAISESPREWANEQFF. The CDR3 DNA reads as TGTGCCATCAGTGAGTCCCCTAGAGAATGGGCGAATGAGCAGTTCTTC.